The entry below describes one T cell receptor beta chain. Its antigen remains unidentified. Coverage ceases 3 residues before the CDR3 finishes, and the germline J gene fills in the end. The data were taken from a study of T cells in women clearing cervical HPV infection. Notes on the study in general: Each sample's T-cell count was unknown, possibly confounding richness. CIN3+ cases had significantly higher TCR richness than controls; evenness did not differ. Timing of associations relative to infection is unclear; T-cell subsets were not isolated. A classifier using richness and V gene abundances reached an AUC of 0.83.

Sequencing was performed with immunoSEQ multiplex PCR; in TCRdb, only in-frame clones are kept and a portion is missing. The record lists about 37,000 clones, of which the ten most abundant hold 6% to 8.5%. Germline V gene lookup returns CDR1 PRHDT and CDR2 FYEKMQ (reference sequence). There are 17 residues in the CDR3. Trimming cost V 7 bases and J 0 bases; bases outside gene matches: 6. The TCR sequence derives from a woman aged 18 to 75 with a cervical HPV16 infection that either progressed to CIN3+ or cleared (not recorded which). The V call is TRBV13, the J call TRBJ2-1; 13 positions agree with TRBD2. What was sequenced was blood buffy coat. CDR3 protein: CASIGTSGTDSYNEQFF. CDR3 bases read: TGTGCCAGCATAGGGACTAGCGGGACCGACTCCTACAATGAG.